These 23 T cell receptor beta chains share one sample of origin, sequenced in a study of blood T cell repertoires in COVID-19. Generated by immunoSEQ multiplex PCR, the TCRdb table keeps only in-frame clones and is missing some. The profile shows more than 350,000 clones, 85% to 90% of them singletons. Material: PBMCs or T cells enriched from blood (not recorded which). The origin of the receptors is a man between 18 and 35 years old who had recovered from COVID-19.

The chain carries TRBV4-1 and TRBJ2-1, with unresolved D. Trimming took 0 bases from V and 0 from J, leaving 12 bases between them. The CDR3 consists of 17 residues. In germline, CDR1 is MGHRA, CDR2 YSYEKL. The CDR3 loop reads CASSQDGRWSSYNEQFF. CDR3 sequence (DNA): TGCGCCAGCAGCCAAGACGGAAGGTGGAGCTCCTACAATGAGCAGTTCTTC.

The chain joins TRBV28 to TRBJ2-7; 7 bases are shared with TRBD2. The V and J ends lost 2 bases and 6 bases, in that order; junction bases with no gene match: 10. Germline CDR1 MDHEN, CDR2 SYDVKM. There are 15 residues in the CDR3. For the CDR3, the DNA is TGTGCCAGCAGTTTAAGTGCCAGCGGGGCCATCGAGCAGTACTTC. Its translation: CASSLSASGAIEQYF.

The J gene is TRBJ1-5, the V gene TRBV7-3; perhaps TRBD1 as D (6 bases). The CDR3 sequence is 17 residues long. V was trimmed by 2 bases and J by 2 bases, leaving 16 bases between them. CDR1 and CDR2 (germline): SGHTA, FQGTGA. The CDR3 DNA is TGTGCCAGCAGCTTACCCCCCCGTGGACAGTGCAATCAGCCCCAGCATTTT. Its protein is CASSLPPRGQCNQPQHF.

The V call is TRBV9, the J call TRBJ1-5; 7 bases match TRBD1. The J segment lost 4 bases and the V segment lost 4 bases, leaving 5 bases of the junction unmatched. The CDR3 covers 14 residues. The germline gives CDR1 SGDLS, CDR2 YYNGEE. In nucleotides, the CDR3 is TGTGCCAGCAGCCAGACAGGGCTGAATCAGCCCCAGCATTTT. Its protein is CASSQTGLNQPQHF.

V usage is TRBV7-6 and J usage is TRBJ1-5, with TRBD1 matching over 7 bases. The CDR3 sequence is 15 residues long. J was trimmed by 7 bases and V by 3 bases; bases with no gene match: 9. Germline V gene data show CDR1 as SGHVS and CDR2 as FNYEAQ. The CDR3 DNA follows: TGTGCCAGCAGCTTGTACAGGGGCCCAGCCCAGCCCCAGCATTTT. It codes for CASSLYRGPAQPQHF.

The chain links TRBV5-1 to TRBJ1-6, with D maybe TRBD1 (5 bases). V was trimmed by 0 bases and J by 7 bases, leaving 8 bases between them. CDR3 length: 14 amino acids. Germline V gene lookup returns CDR1 SGHRS and CDR2 YFSETQ. The CDR3 nucleotides read TGCGCCAGCAGCTTGGGGACAAGCAATTCACCCCTCCACTTT. It yields the protein CASSLGTSNSPLHF. The variable domain in full, with the rest retrieved from reference TRBV5-1 and TRBJ1-6, is KAGVTQTPRYLIKTRGQQVTLSCSPISGHRSVSWYQQTPGQGLQFLFEYFSETQRNKGNFPGRFSGRQFSNSRSEMNVSTLELGDSALYLCASSLGTSNSPLHFGNGTRLTVT.

The rearrangement joins TRBV12-3 or TRBV12-4 to TRBJ1-4; 10 bases are shared with TRBD1. The CDR3 spans 13 residues. V dropped 9 bases and J dropped 6; count of bases not matched to a gene: 4. CDR3 loop: CASRQGADEKLFF. CDR3 bases: TGTGCCAGTCGACAGGGGGCTGATGAAAAACTGTTTTTT.

The chain employs TRBV7-6 and TRBJ2-3; TRBD2 matches 9 bases. The J segment lost 1 base and the V segment lost 3 bases, leaving 2 bases of the junction unmatched. Germline CDR1 SGHVS, CDR2 FNYEAQ. The CDR3 sequence is 15 residues long. The CDR3 DNA sequence: TGTGCCAGCAGCTTGTCTAGCGGGGGCACAGATACGCAGTATTTT. Its protein is CASSLSSGGTDTQYF.

The genes are TRBV10-3 and TRBJ2-2, with D perhaps matching TRBD1 (6 bases). The CDR3 consists of 12 residues. Germline CDR1 reads ENHRY; CDR2 reads SYGVKD. Trimming shortened V by 10 bases and J by 7 bases, and 13 bases separated the two germline ends. CDR3 DNA: TGTGCCACCCTGGGGGCGGGCGGGGAGCTGTTTTTT. This gives the protein CATLGAGGELFF.

The chain has TRBV10-3 and TRBJ1-6; a weak D match, TRBD1 (6 bases). Trimming cost V 6 bases and J 0 bases, with 6 bases left between them. Germline CDR1 ENHRY, CDR2 SYGVKD. This CDR3 contains 14 residues. The DNA of the CDR3 is TGTGCCATCAGGGACAGCTCCTATAATTCACCCCTCCACTTT. Translation gives CAIRDSSYNSPLHF.

This chain uses TRBV6-2 or TRBV6-3 with TRBJ1-5; D is perhaps TRBD1 (5 bases). The CDR3 runs 14 residues. The germline CDR1 and CDR2 sequences are MNHEY and SVGEGT. V was clipped by 4 bases and J by 6 bases, with 13 bases between them. As DNA, the CDR3 is TGTGCCAGCAGTTCGGGGGGGACGGGTCAGCCCCAGCATTTT. This translates into CASSSGGTGQPQHF.

A single count supports this clone. This chain joins TRBV5-6 and TRBJ2-1, with D uncertain. CDR1 and CDR2 (germline): SGHDT, YYEEEE. The germline V and J ends were trimmed by 7 bases and 9 bases, with 17 bases remaining between them. This CDR3 has 13 amino acids. The CDR3 coding sequence is TGTGCCAGCGAACCCCCGGTAATCGGTGAGCAGTTCTTC. Protein sequence: CASEPPVIGEQFF.

The CDR3 sequence is CASSPTGTGELFF. CDR3 nucleotides: TGTGCCAGTAGCCCCACGGGAACCGGGGAGCTGTTTTTT. The chain employs TRBV19 and TRBJ2-2; a weak D match, TRBD2 (5 bases). This CDR3 has 13 residues. The V gene lost 6 bases and the J gene lost 5 bases, with 10 bases spanning the gap. Germline CDR1 is LNHDA and CDR2 is SQIVND (reference sequence).

The rearrangement uses TRBV5-1 and TRBJ1-1; D possibly corresponds to TRBD1 (5 bases). V lost 2 bases, J lost 0 bases, and 11 bases lay in between. The CDR3 sequence is 15 residues long. The V gene's germline CDR1 is SGHRS and CDR2 YFSETQ. CDR3 nucleotides: TGCGCCAGCAGCTTTTGGGGCAGAATGAACACTGAAGCTTTCTTT. Amino acid sequence: CASSFWGRMNTEAFF.

The rearrangement joins TRBV9 to TRBJ2-7; 9 nucleotides match TRBD1. Looked up from germline, CDR1 is SGDLS and CDR2 is YYNGEE. Trimming cost V 4 bases and J 5 bases; bases outside gene matches: 10. This CDR3 is 15 amino acids long. The CDR3 is CASSIVGQGFDEQYF. The CDR3 region has the DNA TGTGCCAGCAGCATTGTTGGACAGGGGTTTGACGAGCAGTACTTC.

V is TRBV2 and J is TRBJ1-2, with 8 bases lining up with TRBD1. V lost 2 bases and J lost 7; bases outside the gene matches: 12. The CDR3 contains 16 residues. CDR1 SNHLY and CDR2 FYNNEI come from the germline V gene. CDR3 DNA: TGTGCCAGCAGTGAAAGCTCGGAGGCCAGGGGGCTTGGCTACACCTTC. Residues: CASSESSEARGLGYTF.

This chain joins TRBV5-6 and TRBJ2-7, with D perhaps matching TRBD1 (5 bases). This CDR3 contains 16 residues. V lost 1 base and J 5 bases, leaving 19 bases between the germline ends. Germline V gives CDR1 SGHDT, CDR2 YYEEEE. Here the CDR3 DNA reads TGTGCCAGCAGCTTGATGACGAGGACACGAAATGACGAGCAGTACTTC. It codes for CASSLMTRTRNDEQYF.

The rearrangement links TRBV7-3 to TRBJ2-5, with D uncertain. The V end was cut by 0 bases, the J end by 5 bases, with 7 bases between. CDR1 is SGHTA and CDR2 is FQGTGA in the germline V gene. The CDR3 contains 13 residues. For the CDR3, the DNA is TGTGCCAGCAGCTTAACAGCATCTGAGACCCAGTACTTC. This translates into CASSLTASETQYF.

This clone has a single count. J is TRBJ2-3 and V is TRBV30; 9 bases are shared with TRBD2. The CDR3 is 12 amino acids. CDR1 is GTSNPN and CDR2 is SVGIG in the germline V gene (reference sequence). V trimming: 4 bases; J trimming: 8 bases; junction bases outside the gene matches: 4. The CDR3 nucleotides read TGTGCCTGGACAGAAGCGGGAGGTACGCAGTATTTT. It yields the protein CAWTEAGGTQYF.

The chain couples TRBV2 to TRBJ2-1; D possibly corresponds to TRBD1 (5 bases). Germline CDR1 is SNHLY and CDR2 is FYNNEI. The CDR3 is 13 residues long. V lost 7 bases, J lost 4 bases, and 11 bases lay in between. The CDR3 protein is CASIRGIYNEQFF. The CDR3 nucleotides are TGTGCCAGCATAAGGGGAATTTACAATGAGCAGTTCTTC.

The CDR3 region is CASSKDFYTGELFF. Written as DNA, the CDR3 is TGTGCCAGCAGTAAGGACTTTTACACCGGGGAGCTGTTTTTT. V gene TRBV25-1 combines with J gene TRBJ2-2; possibly TRBD2 for D (5 bases). The germline V and J ends were trimmed by 5 bases and 3 bases, with 10 bases remaining between them. This CDR3 has 14 residues. From germline, CDR1 is MGHDK and CDR2 SYGVNS.

The chain uses TRBV6-5 and TRBJ1-2; 7 bases map to TRBD1. Germline lookup yields CDR1 MNHEY and CDR2 SVGAGI. The CDR3 spans 16 residues. Trimming cost V 0 bases and J 4 bases; bases outside gene matches: 8. The chain's CDR3 is CASSYSVAGGSYGYTF. CDR3 coding DNA: TGTGCCAGCAGTTACTCCGTGGCAGGGGGAAGCTATGGCTACACCTTC.

The chain is built from TRBV6-5 and TRBJ1-1; 7 positions agree with TRBD1. The V segment lost 7 bases and the J segment 0 bases; nucleotides outside the gene matches: 5. The CDR3 is 14 amino acids. CDR1 is MNHEY and CDR2 is SVGAGI in the germline V gene. The CDR3 DNA sequence: TGTGCCAGCACTTTGGACAGGTTGAACACTGAAGCTTTCTTT. As protein: CASTLDRLNTEAFF.